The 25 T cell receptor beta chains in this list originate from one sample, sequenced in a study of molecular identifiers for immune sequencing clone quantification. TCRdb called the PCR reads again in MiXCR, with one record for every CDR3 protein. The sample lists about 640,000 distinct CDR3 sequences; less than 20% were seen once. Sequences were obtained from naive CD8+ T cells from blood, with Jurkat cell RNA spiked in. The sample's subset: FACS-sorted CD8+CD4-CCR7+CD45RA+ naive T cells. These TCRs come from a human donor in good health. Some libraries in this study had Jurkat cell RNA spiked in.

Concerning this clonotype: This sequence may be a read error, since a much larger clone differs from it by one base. For the CDR3, the DNA is TGTGCCAGCAGTTACATGGGGGGGCCAGGGGAGCAGTTCTTC. Translating it yields CASSYMGGPGEQFF. The gene calls are TRBV6-5 and TRBJ2-1; a possible D gene is TRBD2 (7 bases). Germline CDR1 reads MNHEY; CDR2 reads SVGAGI. The V end lost 2 bases, the J end lost 10 bases, and 15 bases lay between the germline ends. The CDR3 has 14 amino acids.

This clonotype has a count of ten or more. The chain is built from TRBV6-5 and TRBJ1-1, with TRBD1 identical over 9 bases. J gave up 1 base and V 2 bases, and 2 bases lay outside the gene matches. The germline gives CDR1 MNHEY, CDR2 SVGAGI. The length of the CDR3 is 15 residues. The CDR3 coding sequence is TGTGCCAGCAGTTACGGGACAGGGAGGAACACTGAAGCTTTCTTT. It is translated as CASSYGTGRNTEAFF.

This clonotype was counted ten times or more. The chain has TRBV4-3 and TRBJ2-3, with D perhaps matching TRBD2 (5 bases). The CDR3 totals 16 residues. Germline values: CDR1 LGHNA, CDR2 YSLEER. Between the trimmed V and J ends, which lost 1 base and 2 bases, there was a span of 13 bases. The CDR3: CASSQGMAGPTDTQYF. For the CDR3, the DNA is TGCGCCAGCAGCCAAGGGATGGCGGGCCCCACAGATACGCAGTATTTT.

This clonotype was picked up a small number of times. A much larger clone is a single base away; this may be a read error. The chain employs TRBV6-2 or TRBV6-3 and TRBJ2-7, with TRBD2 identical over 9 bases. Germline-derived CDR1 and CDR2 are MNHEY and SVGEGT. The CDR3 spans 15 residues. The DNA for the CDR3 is TGTACCAGCAGTGGATCTAGCGGGGCCTCCGGGGAGCAGTACTTC. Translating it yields CTSSGSSGASGEQYF.

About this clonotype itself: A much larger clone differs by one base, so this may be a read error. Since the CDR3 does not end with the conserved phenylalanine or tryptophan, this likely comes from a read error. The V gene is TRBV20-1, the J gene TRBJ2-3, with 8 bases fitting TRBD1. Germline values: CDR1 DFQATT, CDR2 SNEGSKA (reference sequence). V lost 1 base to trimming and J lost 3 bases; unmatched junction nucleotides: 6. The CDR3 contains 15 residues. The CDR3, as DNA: TGCAGTGCTAGAGGTTGGACAGGGAAAACAGATACGCAGTATTCT. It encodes CSARGWTGKTDTQYS.

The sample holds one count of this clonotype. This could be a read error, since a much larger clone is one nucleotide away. CDR3 coding DNA: TGTGCCAGCAGCTTAGACCACAGGGAATGGAGCGCAGATACGCAGTATTTT. Amino acid sequence: CASSLDHREWSADTQYF. The rearrangement uses TRBV7-9 and TRBJ2-3; TRBD1 is a possible D gene (6 bases). CDR1 and CDR2 from the germline V gene are SEHNR and FQNEAQ (reference sequence). The CDR3 has 17 amino acids. The germline V and J ends were trimmed by 1 base and 4 bases, with 18 bases remaining between them.

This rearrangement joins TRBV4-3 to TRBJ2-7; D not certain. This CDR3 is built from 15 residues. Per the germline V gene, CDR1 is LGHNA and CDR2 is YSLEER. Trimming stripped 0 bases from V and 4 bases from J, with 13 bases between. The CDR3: CASSQDPLQQYEQYF. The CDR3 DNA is TGCGCCAGCAGCCAAGATCCCCTCCAGCAATACGAGCAGTACTTC.

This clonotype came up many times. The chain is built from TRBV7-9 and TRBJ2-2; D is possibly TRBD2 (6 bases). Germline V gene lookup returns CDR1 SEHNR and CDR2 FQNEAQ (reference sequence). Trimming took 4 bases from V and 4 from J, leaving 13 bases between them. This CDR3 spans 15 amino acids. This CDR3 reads CASSSAGTPTGELFF. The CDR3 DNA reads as TGTGCCAGCAGCTCCGCCGGGACTCCCACCGGGGAGCTGTTTTTT. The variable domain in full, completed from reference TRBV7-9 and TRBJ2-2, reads DTGVSQNPRHKITKRGQNVTFRCDPISEHNRLYWYRQTLGQGPEFLTYFQNEAQLEKSRLLSDRFSAERPKGSFSTLEIQRTEQGDSAMYLCASSSAGTPTGELFFGEGSRLTVL.

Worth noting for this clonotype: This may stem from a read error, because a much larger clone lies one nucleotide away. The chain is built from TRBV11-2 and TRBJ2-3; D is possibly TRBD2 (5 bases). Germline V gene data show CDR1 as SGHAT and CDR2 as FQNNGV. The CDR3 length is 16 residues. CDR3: CASGLDIAIYTDTQYF. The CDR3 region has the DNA TGTGCCAGCGGCTTAGATATAGCGATCTACACAGATACGCAGTATTTT.

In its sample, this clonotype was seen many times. CDR3 protein: CASSDPRAATDTQYF. The DNA of the CDR3 is TGTGCCAGCAGTGATCCTAGAGCGGCAACAGATACGCAGTATTTT. J is TRBJ2-3 and V is TRBV6-1, with D perhaps matching TRBD2 (5 bases). This CDR3 is 15 amino acids long. Germline lookup yields CDR1 MNHNS and CDR2 SASEGT. With 3 bases removed from V and 3 bases from J, the gap between germline ends came to 13 bases.

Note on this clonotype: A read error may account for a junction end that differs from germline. The chain's CDR3 is CASSLVGGVNEKLSF. DNA for the CDR3: TGCGCCAGCAGCCTGGTAGGCGGAGTTAATGAAAAACTGTCTTTT. This sequence joins TRBV5-1 and TRBJ1-4; no firm D call. The CDR3 runs to 15 residues. In germline, CDR1 is SGHRS, CDR2 YFSETQ.

For the CDR3, the DNA is TGTGCCAGCAGCTTAACTAGCAACTCCTACAATGAGCAGTTCTTC. It yields the protein CASSLTSNSYNEQFF. The rearrangement links TRBV11-2 to TRBJ2-1; a possible D gene is TRBD2 (6 bases). The germline CDR1 and CDR2 sequences are SGHAT and FQNNGV. V shed 2 bases and J shed 0 bases, with 8 bases lying between them. The CDR3 runs to 15 residues.

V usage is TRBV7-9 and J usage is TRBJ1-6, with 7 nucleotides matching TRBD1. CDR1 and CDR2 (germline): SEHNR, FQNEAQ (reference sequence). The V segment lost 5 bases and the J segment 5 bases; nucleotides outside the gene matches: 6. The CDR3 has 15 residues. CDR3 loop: CASSVAGGNNSPLHF. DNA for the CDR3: TGTGCCAGCAGCGTGGCAGGGGGGAATAATTCACCCCTCCACTTT.

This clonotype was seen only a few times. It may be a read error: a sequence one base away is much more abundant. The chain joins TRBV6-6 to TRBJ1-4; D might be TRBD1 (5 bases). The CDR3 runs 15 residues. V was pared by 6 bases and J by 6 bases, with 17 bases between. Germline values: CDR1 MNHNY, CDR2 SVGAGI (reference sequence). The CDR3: CASSQREAGDEKLFF. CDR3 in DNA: TGTGCCAGCAGCCAACGCGAGGCGGGGGATGAAAAACTGTTTTTT.

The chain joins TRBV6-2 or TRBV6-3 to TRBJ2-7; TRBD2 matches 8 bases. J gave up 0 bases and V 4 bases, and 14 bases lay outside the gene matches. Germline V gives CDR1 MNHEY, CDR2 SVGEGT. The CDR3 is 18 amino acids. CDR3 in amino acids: CASSSLSGASGYSYEQYF. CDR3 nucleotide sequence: TGTGCCAGCAGTTCCCTATCCGGGGCTAGCGGGTACTCCTACGAGCAGTACTTC.

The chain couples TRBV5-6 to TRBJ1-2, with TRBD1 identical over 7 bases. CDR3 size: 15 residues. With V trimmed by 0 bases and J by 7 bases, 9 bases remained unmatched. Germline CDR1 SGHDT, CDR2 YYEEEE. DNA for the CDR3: TGTGCCAGCAGCTTGGAAGTTGAGGGGGCGGCTGGCTACACCTTC. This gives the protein CASSLEVEGAAGYTF.

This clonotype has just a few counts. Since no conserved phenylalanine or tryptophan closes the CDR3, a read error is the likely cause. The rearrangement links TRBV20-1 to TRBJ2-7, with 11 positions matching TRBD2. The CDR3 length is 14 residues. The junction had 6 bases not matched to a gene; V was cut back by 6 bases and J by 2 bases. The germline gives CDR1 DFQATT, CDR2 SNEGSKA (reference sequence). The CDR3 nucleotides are TGCAGTGCCACCGGGACTAGCGGAACCTACGAGCAGTACCTC. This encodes CSATGTSGTYEQYL.

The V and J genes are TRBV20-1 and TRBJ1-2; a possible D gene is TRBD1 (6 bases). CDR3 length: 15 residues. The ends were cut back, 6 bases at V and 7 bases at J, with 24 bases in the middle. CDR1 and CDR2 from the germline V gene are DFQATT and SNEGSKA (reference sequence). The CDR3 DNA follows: TGCAGTGCCTATTCCGGGACAAGCTCAGTTCCTGGCTACACCTTC. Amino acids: CSAYSGTSSVPGYTF.

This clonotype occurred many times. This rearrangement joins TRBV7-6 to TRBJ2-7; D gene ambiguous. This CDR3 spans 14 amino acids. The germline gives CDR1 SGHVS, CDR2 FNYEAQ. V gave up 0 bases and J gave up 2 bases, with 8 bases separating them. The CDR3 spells CASSLAGPTYEQYF. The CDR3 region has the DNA TGTGCCAGCAGCTTAGCCGGGCCGACCTACGAGCAGTACTTC.

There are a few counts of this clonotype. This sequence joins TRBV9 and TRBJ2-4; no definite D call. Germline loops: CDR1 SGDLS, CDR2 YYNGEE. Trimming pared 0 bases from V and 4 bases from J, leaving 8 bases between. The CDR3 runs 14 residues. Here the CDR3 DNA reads TGTGCCAGCAGCGTAGGGGAAAGAAAAAACATTCAGTACTTC. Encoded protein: CASSVGERKNIQYF.

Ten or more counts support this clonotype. The chain's CDR3 is CAWIGSAETQYF. CDR3 nucleotides: TGTGCCTGGATTGGTTCTGCGGAGACCCAGTACTTC. V is TRBV30 and J is TRBJ2-5; D call uncertain. V was cut by 4 bases and J by 5 bases, with 11 bases left in between. Germline V lookup: CDR1 GTSNPN, CDR2 SVGIG (reference sequence). This CDR3 region has 12 residues.

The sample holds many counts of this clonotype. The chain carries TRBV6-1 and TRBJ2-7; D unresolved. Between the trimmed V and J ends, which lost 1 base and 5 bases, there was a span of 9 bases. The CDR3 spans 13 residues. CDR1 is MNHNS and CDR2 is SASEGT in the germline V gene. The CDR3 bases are TGTGCCAGCAGTGAAGAAGTCGGCCACGAGCAGTACTTC. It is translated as CASSEEVGHEQYF.

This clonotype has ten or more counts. The CDR3 spells CASSTGTRGEQYF. CDR3 nucleotide sequence: TGTGCCAGCAGCACCGGGACTAGGGGCGAGCAGTACTTC. The chain has TRBV7-9 and TRBJ2-7; 8 positions agree with TRBD2. The germline V gene has CDR1 SEHNR and CDR2 FQNEAQ (reference sequence). This CDR3 is 13 amino acids long. Losses at the gene ends were 5 bases for V and 6 bases for J; bases not matched to a gene: 6.

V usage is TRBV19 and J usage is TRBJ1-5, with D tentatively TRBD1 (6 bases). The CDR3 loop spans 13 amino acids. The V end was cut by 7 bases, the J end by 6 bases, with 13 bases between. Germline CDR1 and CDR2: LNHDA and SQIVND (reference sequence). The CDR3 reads CASTNTGSQPQHF. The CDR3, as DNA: TGTGCCAGTACTAATACAGGGAGTCAGCCCCAGCATTTT.

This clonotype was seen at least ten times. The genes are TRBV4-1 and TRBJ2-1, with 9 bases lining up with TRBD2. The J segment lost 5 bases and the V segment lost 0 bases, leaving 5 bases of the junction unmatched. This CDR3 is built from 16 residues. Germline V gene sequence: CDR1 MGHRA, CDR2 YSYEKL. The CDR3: CASSQEASGINNEQFF. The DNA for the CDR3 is TGCGCCAGCAGCCAAGAGGCTAGCGGGATTAACAATGAGCAGTTCTTC.